This TCR beta chain was sequenced during a study of T cell repertoires in cytomegalovirus infection. About the research overall: It was recently identified HLA-C-restricted and well-studied HLA-B-restricted CMV epitopes that the study used. Evidence of both CMV infection and a matching HLA type came from public TCR beta signatures.

Study results and caveats: Cumulative frequency (of public TCR beta family members) identified carriers of CMV plus the relevant HLA. HLA-C-restricted CMV-specific TCR beta clonotypes were dominant in the ex vivo response.

Germline V lookup: CDR1 SGDLS, CDR2 YYNGEE. The ends were cut back, 1 base at V and 3 bases at J, with 25 bases in the middle. The CDR3 contains 19 residues. In the case of this clonotype: Its antigen is currently unknown.

TCRdb reprocessed the reads with MiXCR, giving one entry per CDR3 protein. The repertoire holds about 770,000 distinct CDR3 sequences, almost 30% seen once, with under 15% in the top ten. The gene calls are TRBV9 and TRBJ1-1, with D possibly matching TRBD1 (6 bases). Sequencing used cultured CD8+ T cells from PBMCs, obtained from culture after CMV antigen stimulation. The TCR comes from a human donor in good health (CMV status not recorded). Some clones in this sample may be carry-over from other donors' samples. The CDR3 sequence is CASSVNPGVRGRGHTEAFF. The CDR3, as DNA: TGTGCCAGCAGCGTAAACCCGGGTGTGAGGGGGAGAGGGCACACTGAAGCTTTCTTT.